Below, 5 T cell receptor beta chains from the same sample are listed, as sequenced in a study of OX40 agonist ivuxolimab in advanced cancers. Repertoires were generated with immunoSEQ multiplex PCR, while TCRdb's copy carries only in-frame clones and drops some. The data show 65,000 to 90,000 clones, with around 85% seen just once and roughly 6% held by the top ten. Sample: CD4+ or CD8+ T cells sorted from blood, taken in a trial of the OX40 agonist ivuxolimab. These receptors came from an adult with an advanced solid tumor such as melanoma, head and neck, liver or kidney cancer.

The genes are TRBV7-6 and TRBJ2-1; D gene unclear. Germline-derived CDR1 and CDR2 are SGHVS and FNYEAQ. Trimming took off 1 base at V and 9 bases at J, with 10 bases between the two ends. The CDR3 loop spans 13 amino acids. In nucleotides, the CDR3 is TGTGCCAGCAGCTTAGATTACTCTGCTGAGCAGTTCTTC. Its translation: CASSLDYSAEQFF.

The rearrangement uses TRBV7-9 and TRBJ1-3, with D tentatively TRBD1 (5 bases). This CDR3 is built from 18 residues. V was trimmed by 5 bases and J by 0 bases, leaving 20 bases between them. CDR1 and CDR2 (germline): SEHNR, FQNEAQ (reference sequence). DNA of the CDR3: TGTGCCAGCAGCCGGGACGTACGTCAACTGGACTCTGGAAACACCATATATTTT. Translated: CASSRDVRQLDSGNTIYF.

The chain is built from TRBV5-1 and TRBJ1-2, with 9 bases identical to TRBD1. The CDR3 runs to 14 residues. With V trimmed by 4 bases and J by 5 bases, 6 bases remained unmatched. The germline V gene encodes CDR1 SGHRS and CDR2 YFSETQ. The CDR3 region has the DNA TGCGCCAGCAGCCCTGGGACAGGGAGATATGGCTACACCTTC. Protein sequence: CASSPGTGRYGYTF. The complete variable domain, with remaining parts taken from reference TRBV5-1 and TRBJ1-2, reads KAGVTQTPRYLIKTRGQQVTLSCSPISGHRSVSWYQQTPGQGLQFLFEYFSETQRNKGNFPGRFSGRQFSNSRSEMNVSTLELGDSALYLCASSPGTGRYGYTFGSGTRLTVV.

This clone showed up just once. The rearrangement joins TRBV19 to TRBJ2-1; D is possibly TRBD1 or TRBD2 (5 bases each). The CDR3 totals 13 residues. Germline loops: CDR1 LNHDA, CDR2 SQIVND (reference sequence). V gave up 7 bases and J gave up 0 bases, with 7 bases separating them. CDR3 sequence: CASTGRSYNEQFF. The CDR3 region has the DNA TGTGCCAGTACGGGGCGCTCCTACAATGAGCAGTTCTTC.

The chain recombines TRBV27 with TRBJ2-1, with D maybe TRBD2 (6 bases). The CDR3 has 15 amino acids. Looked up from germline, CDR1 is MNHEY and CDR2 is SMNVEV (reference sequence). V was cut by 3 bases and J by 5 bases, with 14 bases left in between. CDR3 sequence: CASSLGGKPHNEQFF. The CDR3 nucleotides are TGTGCCAGCAGTTTGGGCGGGAAACCCCACAATGAGCAGTTCTTC.